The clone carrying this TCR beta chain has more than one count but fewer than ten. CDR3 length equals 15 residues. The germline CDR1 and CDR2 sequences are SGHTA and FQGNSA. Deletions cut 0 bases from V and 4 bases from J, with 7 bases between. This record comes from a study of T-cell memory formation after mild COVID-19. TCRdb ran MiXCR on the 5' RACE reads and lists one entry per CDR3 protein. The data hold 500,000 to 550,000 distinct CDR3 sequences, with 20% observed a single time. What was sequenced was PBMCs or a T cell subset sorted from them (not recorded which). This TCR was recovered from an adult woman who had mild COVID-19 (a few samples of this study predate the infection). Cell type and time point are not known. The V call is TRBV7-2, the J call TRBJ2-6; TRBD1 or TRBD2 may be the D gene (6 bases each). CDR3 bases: TGTGCCAGCAGCTTAGCGGGGGGCGGGGCCAACGTCCTGACTTTC. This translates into CASSLAGGGANVLTF.